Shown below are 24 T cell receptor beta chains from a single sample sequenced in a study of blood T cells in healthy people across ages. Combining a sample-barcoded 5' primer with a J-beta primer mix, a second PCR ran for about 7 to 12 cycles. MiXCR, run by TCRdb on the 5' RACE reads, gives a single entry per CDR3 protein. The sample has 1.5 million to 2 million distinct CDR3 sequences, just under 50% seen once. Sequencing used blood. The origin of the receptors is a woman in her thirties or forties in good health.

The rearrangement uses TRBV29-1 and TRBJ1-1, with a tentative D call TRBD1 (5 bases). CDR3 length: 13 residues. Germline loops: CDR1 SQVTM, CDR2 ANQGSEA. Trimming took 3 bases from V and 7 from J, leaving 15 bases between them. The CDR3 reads CSVEFKGLSEAFF. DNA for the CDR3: TGCAGCGTTGAGTTCAAGGGGTTGAGTGAAGCTTTCTTT.

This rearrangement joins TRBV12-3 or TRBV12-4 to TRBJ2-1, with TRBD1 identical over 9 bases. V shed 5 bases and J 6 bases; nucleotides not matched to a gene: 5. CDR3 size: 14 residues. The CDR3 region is CASSRTGEINEQFF. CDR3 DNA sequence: TGTGCCAGCAGTCGGACAGGGGAAATCAATGAGCAGTTCTTC.

The CDR3 sequence: CASSYFGRPKDGYTF. The CDR3 DNA sequence: TGTGCCAGCAGTTACTTCGGCAGACCGAAGGATGGCTACACCTTC. The V gene is TRBV6-5, the J gene TRBJ1-2; D is uncertain. Trimming removed 1 base at V and 6 bases at J, with 15 bases between. Germline V gives CDR1 MNHEY, CDR2 SVGAGI. There are 15 residues in the CDR3.

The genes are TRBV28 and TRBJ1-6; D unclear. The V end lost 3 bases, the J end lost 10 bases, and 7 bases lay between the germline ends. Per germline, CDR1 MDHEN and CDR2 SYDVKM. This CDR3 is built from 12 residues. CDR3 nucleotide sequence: TGTGCCAGCAGTTTCTCGGGCTCACCCCTCCACTTT. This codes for CASSFSGSPLHF.

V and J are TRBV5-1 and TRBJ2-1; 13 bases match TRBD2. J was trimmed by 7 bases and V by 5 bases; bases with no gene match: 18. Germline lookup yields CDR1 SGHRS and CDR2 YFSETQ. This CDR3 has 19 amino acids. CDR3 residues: CASRRTSGGQRTLKNEQFF. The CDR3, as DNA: TGCGCCAGCAGAAGGACTAGCGGGGGACAGCGTACGCTAAAGAATGAGCAGTTCTTC.

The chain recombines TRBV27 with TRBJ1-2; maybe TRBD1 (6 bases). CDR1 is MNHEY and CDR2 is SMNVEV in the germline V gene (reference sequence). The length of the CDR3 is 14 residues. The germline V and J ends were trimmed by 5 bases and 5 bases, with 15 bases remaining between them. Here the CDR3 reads CASSTKQGLYGYTF. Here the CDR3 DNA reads TGTGCCAGCAGTACGAAACAGGGACTATATGGCTACACCTTC.

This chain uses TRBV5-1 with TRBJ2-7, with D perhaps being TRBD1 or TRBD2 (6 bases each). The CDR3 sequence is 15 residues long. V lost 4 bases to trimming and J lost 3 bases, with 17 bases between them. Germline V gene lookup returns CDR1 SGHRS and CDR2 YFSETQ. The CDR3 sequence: CASSPRRGENYEQYF. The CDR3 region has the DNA TGCGCCAGCAGCCCCCGAAGGGGGGAAAACTACGAGCAGTACTTC. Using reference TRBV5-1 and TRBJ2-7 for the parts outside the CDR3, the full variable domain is KAGVTQTPRYLIKTRGQQVTLSCSPISGHRSVSWYQQTPGQGLQFLFEYFSETQRNKGNFPGRFSGRQFSNSRSEMNVSTLELGDSALYLCASSPRRGENYEQYFGPGTRLTVT.

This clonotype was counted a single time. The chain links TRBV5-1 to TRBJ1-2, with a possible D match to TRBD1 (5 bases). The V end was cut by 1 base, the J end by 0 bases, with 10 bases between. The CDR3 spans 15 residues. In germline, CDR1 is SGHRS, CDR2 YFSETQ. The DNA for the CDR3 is TGCGCCAGCAGCTTGTATGGGGGATCTAACTATGGCTACACCTTC. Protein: CASSLYGGSNYGYTF.

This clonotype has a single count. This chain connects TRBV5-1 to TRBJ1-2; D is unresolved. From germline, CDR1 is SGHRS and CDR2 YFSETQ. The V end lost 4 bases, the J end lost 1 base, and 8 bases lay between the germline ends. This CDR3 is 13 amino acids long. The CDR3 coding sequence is TGCGCCAGCAGCGACCAAAATAACTATGGCTACACCTTC. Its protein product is CASSDQNNYGYTF.

The CDR3 reads CASSSDRTGLGEQFF. The CDR3 DNA reads TGCGCCAGCAGCTCGGATCGGACAGGGCTTGGCGAGCAGTTCTTC. The chain is built from TRBV5-1 and TRBJ2-1; TRBD1 matches at 8 bases. Losses at the gene ends were 3 bases for V and 10 bases for J; bases not matched to a gene: 12. Germline V lookup: CDR1 SGHRS, CDR2 YFSETQ. CDR3 size: 15 residues.

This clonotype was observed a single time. This CDR3 reads CASSFGRTIGWGKNTEAFF. The DNA for the CDR3 is TGTGCCAGCAGTTTCGGAAGAACTATTGGGTGGGGCAAGAACACTGAAGCTTTCTTT. The rearrangement links TRBV28 to TRBJ1-1; D perhaps matches TRBD1 (5 bases). V dropped 3 bases and J dropped 1 base, with 24 bases sitting between them. CDR3 size: 19 residues. CDR1 MDHEN and CDR2 SYDVKM come from the germline V gene.

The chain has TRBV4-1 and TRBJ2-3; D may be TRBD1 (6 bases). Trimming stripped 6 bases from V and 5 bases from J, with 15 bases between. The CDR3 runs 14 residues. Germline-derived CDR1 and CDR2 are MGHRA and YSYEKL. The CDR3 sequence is CASSKGELGDTQYF. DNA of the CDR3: TGCGCCAGCAGTAAGGGGGAGTTAGGAGATACGCAGTATTTT.

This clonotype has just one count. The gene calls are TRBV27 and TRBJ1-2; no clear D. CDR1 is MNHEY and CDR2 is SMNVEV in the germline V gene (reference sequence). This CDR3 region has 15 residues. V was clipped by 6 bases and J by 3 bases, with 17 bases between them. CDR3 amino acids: CASSVREPGYYGYTF. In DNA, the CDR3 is TGTGCCAGCAGCGTCCGCGAACCGGGATACTATGGCTACACCTTC.

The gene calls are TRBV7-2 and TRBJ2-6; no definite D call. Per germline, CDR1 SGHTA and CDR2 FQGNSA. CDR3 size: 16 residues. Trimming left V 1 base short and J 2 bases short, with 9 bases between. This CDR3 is CASSLEALPGANVLTF. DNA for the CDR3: TGTGCCAGCAGCTTAGAGGCCCTTCCTGGGGCCAACGTCCTGACTTTC.

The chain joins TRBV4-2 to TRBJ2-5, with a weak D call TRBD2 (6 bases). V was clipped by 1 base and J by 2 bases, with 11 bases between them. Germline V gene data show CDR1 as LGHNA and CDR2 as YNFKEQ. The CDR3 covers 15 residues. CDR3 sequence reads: CASSQATSEQETQYF. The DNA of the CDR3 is TGTGCCAGCAGCCAAGCGACTAGTGAACAAGAGACCCAGTACTTC.

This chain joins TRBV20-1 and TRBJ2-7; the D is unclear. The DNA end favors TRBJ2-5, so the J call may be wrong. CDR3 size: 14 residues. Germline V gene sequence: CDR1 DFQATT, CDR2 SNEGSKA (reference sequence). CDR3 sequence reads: CSASSVGIRETQYF. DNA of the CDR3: TGCAGTGCTAGCTCCGTGGGGATAAGGGAGACCCAGTACTTC.

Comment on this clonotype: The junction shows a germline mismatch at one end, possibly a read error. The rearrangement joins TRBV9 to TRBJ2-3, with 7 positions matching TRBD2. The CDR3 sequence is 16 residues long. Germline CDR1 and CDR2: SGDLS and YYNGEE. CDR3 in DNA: TGTGCCAGCACCGTAGACGGGGGGATCGCCCCCCATACGCAGTATTTT. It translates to CASTVDGGIAPHTQYF.

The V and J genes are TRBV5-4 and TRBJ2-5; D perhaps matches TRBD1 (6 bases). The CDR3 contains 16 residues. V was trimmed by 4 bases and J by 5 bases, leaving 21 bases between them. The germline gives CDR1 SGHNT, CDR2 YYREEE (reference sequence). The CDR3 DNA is TGTGCCAGCAGCCTGCACGGACAGCCGGGGATGGAGACCCAGTACTTC. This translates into CASSLHGQPGMETQYF.

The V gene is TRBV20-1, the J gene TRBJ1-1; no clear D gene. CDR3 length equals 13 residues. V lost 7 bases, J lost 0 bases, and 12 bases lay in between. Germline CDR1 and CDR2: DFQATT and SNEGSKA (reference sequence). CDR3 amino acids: CSVLARMNTEAFF. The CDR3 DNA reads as TGCAGTGTTCTAGCGAGGATGAACACTGAAGCTTTCTTT.

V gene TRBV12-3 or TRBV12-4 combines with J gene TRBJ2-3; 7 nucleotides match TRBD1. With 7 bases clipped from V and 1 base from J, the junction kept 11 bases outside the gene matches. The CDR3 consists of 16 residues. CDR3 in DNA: TGTGCCAGCACCCGACAGGGCCGTGTTGGCACAGATACGCAGTATTTT. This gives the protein CASTRQGRVGTDTQYF.

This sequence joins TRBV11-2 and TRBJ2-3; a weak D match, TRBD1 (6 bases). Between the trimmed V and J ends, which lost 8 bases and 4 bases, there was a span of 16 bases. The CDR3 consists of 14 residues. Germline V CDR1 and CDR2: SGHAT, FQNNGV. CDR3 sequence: CASVHLQGADTQYF. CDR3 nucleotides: TGTGCCAGCGTCCACCTACAGGGAGCAGATACGCAGTATTTT.

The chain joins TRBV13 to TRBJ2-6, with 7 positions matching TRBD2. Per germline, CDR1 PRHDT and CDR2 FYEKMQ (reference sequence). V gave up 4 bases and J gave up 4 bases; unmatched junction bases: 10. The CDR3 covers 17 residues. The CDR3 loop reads CASSSREADLGANVLTF. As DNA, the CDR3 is TGTGCCAGCAGCTCACGGGAGGCTGATCTAGGGGCCAACGTCCTGACTTTC.

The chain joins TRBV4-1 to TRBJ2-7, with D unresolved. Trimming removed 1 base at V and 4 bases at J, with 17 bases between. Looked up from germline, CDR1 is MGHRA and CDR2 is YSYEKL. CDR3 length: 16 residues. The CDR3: CASSQVRQPSQYEQYF. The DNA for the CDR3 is TGCGCCAGCAGCCAAGTGAGACAACCAAGCCAATACGAGCAGTACTTC.

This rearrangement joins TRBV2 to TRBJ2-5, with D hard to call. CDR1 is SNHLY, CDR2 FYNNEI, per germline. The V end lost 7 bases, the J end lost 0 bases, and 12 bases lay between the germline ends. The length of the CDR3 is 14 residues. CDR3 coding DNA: TGTGCCAGCACTGGGGTCGGGTACCAAGAGACCCAGTACTTC. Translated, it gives CASTGVGYQETQYF.